This T cell receptor beta chain was retrieved from a study of T cells in Graves' hyperthyroidism and ophthalmopathy. RNA transcripts yielded amplified TCR beta CDR3 regions. The study used the HTBI primer set for a first-round RT-PCR of the TCR CDR3. TCRdb ran MiXCR on the multiplex PCR reads and lists one entry per CDR3 protein. The sample yields around 500,000 distinct CDR3 sequences, 14% seen once. Study results and caveats: Most clonotypes expanded in thyroid above 0.001 were likewise present in blood.

CDR1 and CDR2 (germline): SGHTA, FQGNSA. This CDR3 is 14 amino acids long. Trimming removed 6 bases from V and 3 bases from J; junction bases left unmatched: 7. This clonotype was seen at least ten times. Its antigen is as yet unknown. Pregnant or lactating patients were excluded, as were those with uncontrolled infection or other autoimmune disease. The gene calls are TRBV7-2 and TRBJ2-7, with TRBD2 matching 8 bases. The specimen was blood. This TCR came from a woman aged 40 to 49 with Graves' hyperthyroidism. In DNA, the CDR3 is TGTGCCAGCAGTTCTTACGGGACTAGCTACGAGCAGTACTTC. Encoded protein: CASSSYGTSYEQYF.